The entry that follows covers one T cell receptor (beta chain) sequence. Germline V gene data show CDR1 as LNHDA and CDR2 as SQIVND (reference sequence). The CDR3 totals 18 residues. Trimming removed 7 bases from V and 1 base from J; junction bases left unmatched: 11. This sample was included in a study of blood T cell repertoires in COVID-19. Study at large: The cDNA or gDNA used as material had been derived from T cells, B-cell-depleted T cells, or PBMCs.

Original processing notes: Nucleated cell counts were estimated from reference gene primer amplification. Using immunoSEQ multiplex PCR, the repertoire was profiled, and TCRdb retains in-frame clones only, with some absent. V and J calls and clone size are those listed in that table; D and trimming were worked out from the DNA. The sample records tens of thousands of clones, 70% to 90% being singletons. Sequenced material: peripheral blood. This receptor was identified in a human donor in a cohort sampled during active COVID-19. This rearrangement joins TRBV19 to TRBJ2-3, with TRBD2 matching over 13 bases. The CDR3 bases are TGTGCCAGTACCCCACTAGCGGGGGGGCCGACTGGCACAGATACGCAGTATTTT. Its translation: CASTPLAGGPTGTDTQYF.